The TCR beta chain described here comes from a study of CD8+CD57+ T cells in acquired aplastic anemia. The study, taken as a whole, reports: Overlapping CD8+ CDR3 repertoires of patients and controls contained twenty-nine shared sequences. The CD8+ Simpson's diversity of patients and controls was not significantly different.

Per the germline V gene, CDR1 is SGDLS and CDR2 is YYNGEE. The J segment lost 6 bases and the V segment lost 2 bases, leaving 7 bases of the junction unmatched. The length of the CDR3 is 14 residues. Genomic DNA provided the template from which TCR beta VDJ and CDR3 profiles were obtained. TCRdb analysed the reads with MiXCR anew, one entry per CDR3 protein. The table records a few hundred thousand distinct CDR3 sequences, roughly 34% of them present only once. This clonotype was counted many times. Its antigen is not known. Flow cytometry had shown expanded CD8+CD57+ cells in the patients chosen for sequencing. Every one of the patients had aplastic anemia (severe, acquired). Patients were untreated when blood was sampled.

The material sequenced was sorted CD4+, CD8+, or CD8+CD57+ T cells (not recorded which) from PBMCs. The chain uses TRBV9 and TRBJ2-7; 8 bases are shared with TRBD2. The receptor was isolated from a human donor with aplastic anemia. The CDR3 spells CASSVGLAPGEQYF. DNA for the CDR3: TGTGCCAGCAGCGTTGGACTAGCTCCCGGCGAGCAGTACTTC.